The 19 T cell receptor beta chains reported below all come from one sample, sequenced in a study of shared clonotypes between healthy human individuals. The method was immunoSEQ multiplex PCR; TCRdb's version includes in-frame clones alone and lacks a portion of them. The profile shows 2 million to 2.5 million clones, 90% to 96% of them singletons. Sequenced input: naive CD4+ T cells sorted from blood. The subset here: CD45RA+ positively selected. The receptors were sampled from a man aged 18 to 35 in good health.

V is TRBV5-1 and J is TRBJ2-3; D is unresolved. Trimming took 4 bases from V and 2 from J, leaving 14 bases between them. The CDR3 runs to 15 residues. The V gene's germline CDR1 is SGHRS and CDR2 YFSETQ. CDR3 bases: TGCGCCAGCAGCCTGATGGACGGAGACACAGATACGCAGTATTTT. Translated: CASSLMDGDTDTQYF.

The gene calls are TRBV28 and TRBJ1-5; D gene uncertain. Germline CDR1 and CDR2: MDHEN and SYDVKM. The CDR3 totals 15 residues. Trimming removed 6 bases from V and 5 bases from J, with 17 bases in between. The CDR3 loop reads CASSPAPRWDQPQHF. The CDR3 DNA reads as TGTGCCAGCAGCCCCGCTCCACGGTGGGATCAGCCCCAGCATTTT.

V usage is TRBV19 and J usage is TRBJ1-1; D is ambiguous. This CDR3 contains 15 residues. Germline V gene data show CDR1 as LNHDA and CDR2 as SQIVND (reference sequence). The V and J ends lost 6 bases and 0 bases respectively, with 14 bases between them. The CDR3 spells CASSPLRTVNTEAFF. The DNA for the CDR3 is TGTGCCAGTAGCCCACTTCGGACGGTGAACACTGAAGCTTTCTTT.

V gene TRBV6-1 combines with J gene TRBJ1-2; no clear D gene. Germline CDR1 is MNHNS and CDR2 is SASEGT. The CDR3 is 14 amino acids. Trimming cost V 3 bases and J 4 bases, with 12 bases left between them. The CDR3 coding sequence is TGTGCCAGCAGTGAGCGGACGTATAGCTATGGCTACACCTTC. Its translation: CASSERTYSYGYTF.

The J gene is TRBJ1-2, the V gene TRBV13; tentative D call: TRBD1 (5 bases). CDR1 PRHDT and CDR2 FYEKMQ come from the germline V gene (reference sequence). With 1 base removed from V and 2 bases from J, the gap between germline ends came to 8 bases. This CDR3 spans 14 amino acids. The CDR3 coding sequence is TGTGCCAGCAGCTTAGTAGGGGCCAACTATGGCTACACCTTC. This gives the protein CASSLVGANYGYTF. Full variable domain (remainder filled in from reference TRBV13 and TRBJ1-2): AAGVIQSPRHLIKEKRETATLKCYPIPRHDTVYWYQQGPGQDPQFLISFYEKMQSDKGSIPDRFSAQQFSDYHSELNMSSLELGDSALYFCASSLVGANYGYTFGSGTRLTVV.

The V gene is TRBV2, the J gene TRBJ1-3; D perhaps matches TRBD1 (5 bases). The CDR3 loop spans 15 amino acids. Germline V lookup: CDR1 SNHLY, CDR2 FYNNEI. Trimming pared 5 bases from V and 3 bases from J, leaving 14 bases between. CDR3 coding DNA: TGTGCCAGCAGTACTGACAGCCGTCTTGGAAACACCATATATTTT. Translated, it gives CASSTDSRLGNTIYF.

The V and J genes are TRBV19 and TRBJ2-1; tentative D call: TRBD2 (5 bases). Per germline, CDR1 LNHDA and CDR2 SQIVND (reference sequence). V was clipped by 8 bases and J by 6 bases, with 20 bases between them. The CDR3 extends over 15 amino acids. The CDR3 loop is CASSAVRGKVNEQFF. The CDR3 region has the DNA TGTGCCAGTTCAGCGGTACGTGGAAAAGTCAATGAGCAGTTCTTC.

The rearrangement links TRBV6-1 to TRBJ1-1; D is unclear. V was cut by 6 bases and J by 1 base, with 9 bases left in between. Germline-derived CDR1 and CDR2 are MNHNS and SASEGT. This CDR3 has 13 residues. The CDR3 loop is CASRTNENTEAFF. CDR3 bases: TGTGCCAGCAGGACAAACGAGAACACTGAAGCTTTCTTT.

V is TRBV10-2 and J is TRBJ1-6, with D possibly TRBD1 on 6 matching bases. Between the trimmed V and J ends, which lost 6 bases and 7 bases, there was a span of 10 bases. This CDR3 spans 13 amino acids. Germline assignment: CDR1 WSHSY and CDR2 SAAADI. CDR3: CASSEGQNSPLHF. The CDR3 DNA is TGCGCCAGCAGCGAGGGACAAAATTCACCCCTCCACTTT.

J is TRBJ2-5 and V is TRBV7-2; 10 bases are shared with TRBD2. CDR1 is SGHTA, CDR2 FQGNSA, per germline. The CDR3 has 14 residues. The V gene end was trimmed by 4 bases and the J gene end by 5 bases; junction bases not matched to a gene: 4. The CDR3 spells CASSSSGSRETQYF. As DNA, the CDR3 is TGTGCCAGCAGCTCTAGCGGGAGCCGGGAGACCCAGTACTTC.

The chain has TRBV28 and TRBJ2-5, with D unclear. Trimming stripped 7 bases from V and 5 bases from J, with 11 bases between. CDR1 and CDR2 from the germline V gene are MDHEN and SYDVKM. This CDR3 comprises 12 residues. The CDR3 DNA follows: TGTGCCAGCATGGAAAACGGGGAGACCCAGTACTTC. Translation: CASMENGETQYF.

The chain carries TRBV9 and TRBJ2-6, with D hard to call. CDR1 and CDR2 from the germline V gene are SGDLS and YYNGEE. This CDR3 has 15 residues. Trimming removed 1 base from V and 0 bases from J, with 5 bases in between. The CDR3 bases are TGTGCCAGCAGCGTATCCCTCTCTGGGGCCAACGTCCTGACTTTC. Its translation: CASSVSLSGANVLTF.

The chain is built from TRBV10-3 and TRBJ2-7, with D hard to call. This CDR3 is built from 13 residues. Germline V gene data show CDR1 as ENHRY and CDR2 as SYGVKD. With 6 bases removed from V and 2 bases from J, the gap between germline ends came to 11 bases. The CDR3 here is CAIRGAATYEQYF. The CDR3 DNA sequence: TGTGCCATCAGGGGTGCAGCCACCTACGAGCAGTACTTC.

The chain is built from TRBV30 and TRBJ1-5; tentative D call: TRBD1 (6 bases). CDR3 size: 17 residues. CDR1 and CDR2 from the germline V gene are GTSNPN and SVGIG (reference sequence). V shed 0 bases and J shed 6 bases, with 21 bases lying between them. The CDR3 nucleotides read TGTGCCTGGAGTGTAAGCAGGGGCCACCTTTCTGGTCAGCCCCAGCATTTT. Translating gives CAWSVSRGHLSGQPQHF.

CDR3 coding DNA: TGTGCCAGCAGCTTAGGGCGGGAGCAGAATGAGCAGTTCTTC. It translates to CASSLGREQNEQFF. The V and J genes are TRBV7-8 and TRBJ2-1; 7 bases match TRBD2. V was clipped by 1 base and J by 7 bases; unmatched bases: 4. The CDR3 consists of 14 residues. CDR1 and CDR2 from the germline V gene are SGHVS and FQNEAQ. Drawing the rest from reference TRBV7-8 and TRBJ2-1, the complete variable domain is GAGVSQSPRYKVAKRGQDVALRCDPISGHVSLFWYQQALGQGPEFLTYFQNEAQLDKSGLPSDRFFAERPEGSVSTLKIQRTQQEDSAVYLCASSLGREQNEQFFGPGTRLTVL.

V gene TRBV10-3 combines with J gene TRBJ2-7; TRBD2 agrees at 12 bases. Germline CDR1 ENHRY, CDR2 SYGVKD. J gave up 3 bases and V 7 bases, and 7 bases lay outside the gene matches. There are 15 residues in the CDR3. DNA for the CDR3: TGTGCCATCAAGACGACTAGCGGGAGTTTCTACGAGCAGTACTTC. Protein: CAIKTTSGSFYEQYF.

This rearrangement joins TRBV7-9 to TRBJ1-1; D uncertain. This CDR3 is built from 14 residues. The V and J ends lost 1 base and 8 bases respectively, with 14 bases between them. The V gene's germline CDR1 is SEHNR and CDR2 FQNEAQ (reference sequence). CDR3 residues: CASSLGEMAREAFF. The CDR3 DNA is TGTGCCAGCAGCTTAGGAGAAATGGCCAGGGAAGCTTTCTTT.

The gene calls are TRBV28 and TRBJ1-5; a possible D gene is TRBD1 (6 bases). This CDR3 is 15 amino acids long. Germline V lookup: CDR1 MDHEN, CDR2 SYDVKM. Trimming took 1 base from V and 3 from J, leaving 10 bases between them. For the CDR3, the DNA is TGTGCCAGCAGTTTATCGGGGGCCTTCAATCAGCCCCAGCATTTT. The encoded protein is CASSLSGAFNQPQHF.

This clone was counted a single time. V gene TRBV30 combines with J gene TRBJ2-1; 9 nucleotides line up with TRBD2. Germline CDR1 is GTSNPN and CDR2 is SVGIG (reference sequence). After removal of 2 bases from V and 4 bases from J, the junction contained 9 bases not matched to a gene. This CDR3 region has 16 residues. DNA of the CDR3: TGTGCCTGGAGTCTAATATCTAGCGGGGATTACAATGAGCAGTTCTTC. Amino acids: CAWSLISSGDYNEQFF.